The clone carrying this T cell receptor beta chain was detected many times. RNA transcripts were the template for amplifying TCR beta CDR3 regions. A first-round RT-PCR of the TCR CDR3 used the HTBI primer set. TCRdb re-derived calls from the multiplex PCR reads in MiXCR, one entry per CDR3 protein. The repertoire holds about 270,000 distinct CDR3 sequences, with about 25% as singletons. Germline V lookup: CDR1 LNHDA, CDR2 SQIVND (reference sequence). CDR3 length: 14 residues. Germline trimming cut 10 bases from V and 7 bases from J; bases unmatched to any gene: 10. This specimen comes from a study of T cells in Graves' hyperthyroidism and ophthalmopathy.

This receptor was identified in a man aged 40-49 years with Graves' hyperthyroidism that later progressed to Graves' ophthalmopathy. Sequenced input: blood. J is TRBJ2-7 and V is TRBV19; TRBD2 agrees at 13 bases. The CDR3 bases are TGTGCCACCTCACTAGCGGGAGGGCCGCGTGAGCAGTACTTC. Its translation: CATSLAGGPREQYF.